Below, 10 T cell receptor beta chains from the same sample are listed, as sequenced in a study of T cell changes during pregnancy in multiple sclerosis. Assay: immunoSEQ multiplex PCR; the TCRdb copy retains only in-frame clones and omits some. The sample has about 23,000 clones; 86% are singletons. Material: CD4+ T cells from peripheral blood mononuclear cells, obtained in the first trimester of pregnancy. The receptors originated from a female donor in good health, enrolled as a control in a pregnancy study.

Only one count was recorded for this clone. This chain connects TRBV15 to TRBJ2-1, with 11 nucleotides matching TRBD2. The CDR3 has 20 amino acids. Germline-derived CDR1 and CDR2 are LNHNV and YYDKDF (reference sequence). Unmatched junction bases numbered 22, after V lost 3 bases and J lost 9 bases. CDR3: CATSSQGRLAGGTHRGEQFF. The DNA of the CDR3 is TGTGCCACCAGCAGTCAAGGGCGGCTAGCGGGGGGCACCCACCGGGGTGAGCAGTTCTTC.

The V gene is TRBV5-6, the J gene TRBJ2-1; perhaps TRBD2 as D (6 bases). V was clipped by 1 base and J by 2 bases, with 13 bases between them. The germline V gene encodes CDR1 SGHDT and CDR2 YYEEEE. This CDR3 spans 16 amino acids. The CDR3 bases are TGTGCCAGCAGCTTGCAGGTGGGGACTCCCTACAATGAGCAGTTCTTC. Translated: CASSLQVGTPYNEQFF. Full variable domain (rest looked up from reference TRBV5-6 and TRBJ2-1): DAGVTQSPTHLIKTRGQQVTLRCSPKSGHDTVSWYQQALGQGPQFIFQYYEEEERQRGNFPDRFSGHQFPNYSSELNVNALLLGDSALYLCASSLQVGTPYNEQFFGPGTRLTVL.

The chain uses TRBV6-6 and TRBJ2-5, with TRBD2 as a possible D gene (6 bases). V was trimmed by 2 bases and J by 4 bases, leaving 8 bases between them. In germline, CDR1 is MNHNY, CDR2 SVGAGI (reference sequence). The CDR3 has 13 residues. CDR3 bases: TGTGCCAGCAGTTACGTACTAGCAGAGACCCAGTACTTC. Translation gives CASSYVLAETQYF.

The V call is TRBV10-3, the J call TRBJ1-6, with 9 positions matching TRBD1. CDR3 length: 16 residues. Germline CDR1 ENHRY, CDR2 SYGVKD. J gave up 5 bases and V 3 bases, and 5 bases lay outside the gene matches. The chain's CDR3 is CAISDSGTGNNSPLHF. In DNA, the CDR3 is TGTGCCATCAGTGACTCCGGGACAGGGAATAATTCACCCCTCCACTTT.

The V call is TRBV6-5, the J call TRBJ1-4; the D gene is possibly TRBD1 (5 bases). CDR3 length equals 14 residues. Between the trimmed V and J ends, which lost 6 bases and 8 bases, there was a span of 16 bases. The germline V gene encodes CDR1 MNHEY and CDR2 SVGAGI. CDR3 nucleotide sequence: TGTGCCAGCAGAAACACGGGGGGAGGGGAAAAACTGTTTTTT. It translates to CASRNTGGGEKLFF.

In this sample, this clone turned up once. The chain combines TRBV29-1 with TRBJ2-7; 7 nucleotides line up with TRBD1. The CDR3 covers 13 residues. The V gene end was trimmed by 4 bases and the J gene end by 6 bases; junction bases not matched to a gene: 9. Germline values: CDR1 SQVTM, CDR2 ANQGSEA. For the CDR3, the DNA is TGCAGCGTTGTGTTCCCGACAGGGTTCGAGCAGTACTTC. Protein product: CSVVFPTGFEQYF.

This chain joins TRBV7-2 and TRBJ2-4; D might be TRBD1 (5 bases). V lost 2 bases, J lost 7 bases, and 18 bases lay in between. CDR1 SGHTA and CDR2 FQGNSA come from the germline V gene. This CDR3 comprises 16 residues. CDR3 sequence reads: CASSLWATPPGNIQYF. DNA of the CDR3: TGTGCCAGCAGCTTATGGGCCACCCCCCCAGGGAACATTCAGTACTTC.

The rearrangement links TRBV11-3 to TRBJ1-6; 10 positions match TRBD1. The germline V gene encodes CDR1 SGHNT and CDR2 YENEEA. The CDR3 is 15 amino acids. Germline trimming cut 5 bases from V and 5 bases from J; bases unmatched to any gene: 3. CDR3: CASSAGQGDNSPLHF. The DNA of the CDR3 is TGTGCCAGCAGCGCCGGACAGGGGGATAATTCACCCCTCCACTTT.

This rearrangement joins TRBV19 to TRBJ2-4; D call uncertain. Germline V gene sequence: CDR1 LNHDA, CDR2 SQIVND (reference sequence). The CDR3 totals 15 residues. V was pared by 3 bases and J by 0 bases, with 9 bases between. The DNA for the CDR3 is TGTGCCAGTAGTATGTCCCCAGTAGCCAAAAACATTCAGTACTTC. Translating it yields CASSMSPVAKNIQYF.

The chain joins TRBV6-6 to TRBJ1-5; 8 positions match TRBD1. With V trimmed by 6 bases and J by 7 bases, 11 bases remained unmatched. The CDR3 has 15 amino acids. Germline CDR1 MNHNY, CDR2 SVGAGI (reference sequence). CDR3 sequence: CASRASGQAGQPQHF. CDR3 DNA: TGTGCCAGCAGGGCTTCGGGACAGGCAGGCCAGCCCCAGCATTTT.